The rows below give T cell receptor beta chains drawn from one sample of a study of cytomegalovirus exposure and HLA in healthy donors. Assay: immunoSEQ multiplex PCR; the TCRdb copy retains only in-frame clones and omits some. Here the sample spans 100,000 to 150,000 clones, roughly 80% being singletons. Sequenced: PBMCs. The receptors here all came from a male donor in good health and CMV-seropositive. CDR3s leave out the opening cysteine and the closing phenylalanine or tryptophan.

j_gene,v_gene,CDR3aa
TRBJ2-7,TRBV19,ASSMWDRAYEQY
TRBJ2-5,TRBV5-4,ASSPASGVETQY
TRBJ1-2,TRBV7-3,ASSPTGNNGYT
TRBJ2-7,TRBV18,ASSPPPPYEQY
TRBJ2-3,TRBV27,ASSPRTGASTDTQY
TRBJ2-7,TRBV5-6,ASRLAGGVYEQY
TRBJ1-1,TRBV9,ASSRGQPNTEAF
TRBJ2-7,TRBV28,ASSSLGPHEQY
TRBJ2-7,TRBV3-2,ASSQGAR
TRBJ2-7,TRBV28,ASSLPGQGAYEQY
TRBJ2-5,TRBV13,ASSFLQETQY
TRBJ1-2,TRBV28,ASSPSGVINYGYT
TRBJ2-2,TRBV5-1,ASSGGGNSVAGELF
TRBJ2-7,TRBV27,ASSSLAGGLSYEQY
TRBJ1-2,TRBV10-3,AISVEGGRGYT
TRBJ1-5,TRBV6-6,ASNFLGQGRGQPQH
TRBJ2-7,TRBV7-9,ASSVEYEQY
TRBJ1-4,TRBV7-8,ASSRTVNEKLF
TRBJ2-1,TRBV25-1,ASTLTGGENEQF
TRBJ2-1,TRBV28,ASKVLGSGSYNEQF
TRBJ2-5,TRBV7-6,ASSPYNPGRGETQY
TRBJ2-2,TRBV10-2,ASSLTGVRTGELF
TRBJ2-3,TRBV18,ASSPGAWADTQY
TRBJ2-7,TRBV19,ASSIASGTNSYEQY
TRBJ2-7,TRBV4-2,ASSQDRQAGTSGYEQY
TRBJ1-2,TRBV27,ASSPDRLDYGYT
TRBJ2-6,TRBV18,ASSPTAEDVILASGANVLT
TRBJ2-1,TRBV5-1,ATAPGTEDEQF
TRBJ1-5,TRBV28,ASSFKGRGSNQPQH
TRBJ2-1,TRBV19,ASSMGQGAEQF
TRBJ2-3,TRBV11-2,ASSLDQTIASTDTQY
TRBJ2-7,TRBV29-1,SVVRLDEEQY